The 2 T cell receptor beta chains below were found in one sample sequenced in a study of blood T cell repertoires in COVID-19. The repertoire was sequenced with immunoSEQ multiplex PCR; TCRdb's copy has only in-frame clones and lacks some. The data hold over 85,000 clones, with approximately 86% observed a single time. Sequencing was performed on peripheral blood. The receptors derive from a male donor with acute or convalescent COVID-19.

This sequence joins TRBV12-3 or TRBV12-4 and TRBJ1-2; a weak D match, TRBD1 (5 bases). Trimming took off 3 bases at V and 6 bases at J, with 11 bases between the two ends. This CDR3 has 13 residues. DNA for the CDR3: TGTGCCAGCAGTTTGTCTTCGGGGGATGGCTACACCTTC. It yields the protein CASSLSSGDGYTF.

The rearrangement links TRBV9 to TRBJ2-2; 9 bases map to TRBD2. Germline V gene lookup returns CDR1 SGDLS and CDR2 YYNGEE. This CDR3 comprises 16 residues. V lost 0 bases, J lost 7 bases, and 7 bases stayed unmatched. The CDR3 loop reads CASSVEAGGFGGELFF. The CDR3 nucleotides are TGTGCCAGCAGCGTAGAAGCGGGGGGTTTCGGCGGGGAGCTGTTTTTT.